This T cell receptor beta chain was observed in a study of T cells in Graves' hyperthyroidism and ophthalmopathy. Study findings and constraints: Most clonotypes expanded in the thyroid (above 0.001) were also present in blood.

This clonotype was picked up many times. Its antigen is not identified. Ophthalmopathy patients showed a Clinical Activity Score of at least 3, NOSPECS grade of at least 4 and duration under 3 months. Patients with uncontrolled infections, other autoimmune diseases, pregnancy or lactation were excluded. The PBMCs were sourced from fresh peripheral blood (about 10 ml). From RNA transcripts, TCR beta CDR3 regions were amplified. RT-PCR in the first round (using the HTBI primer set) targeted the TCR CDR3. TCRdb redid the calling of the multiplex PCR reads with MiXCR, one entry per CDR3 protein. This repertoire shows approximately 600,000 distinct CDR3 sequences, 14% to 15% found once; its top ten account for roughly 4.3%. Deletions cut 6 bases from V and 3 bases from J, with 11 bases between. The CDR3 is made up of 13 amino acids. Per germline, CDR1 MNHEY and CDR2 SVGEGT.

The chain combines TRBV6-2 or TRBV6-3 with TRBJ2-5; perhaps TRBD2 as D (5 bases). The sequencing input was blood. The sequence derives from a woman in her thirties or forties with Graves' ophthalmopathy. The CDR3, as DNA: TGTGCCAGCAGGGAGAGGACTGAAGAGACCCAGTACTTC. This translates into CASRERTEETQYF.